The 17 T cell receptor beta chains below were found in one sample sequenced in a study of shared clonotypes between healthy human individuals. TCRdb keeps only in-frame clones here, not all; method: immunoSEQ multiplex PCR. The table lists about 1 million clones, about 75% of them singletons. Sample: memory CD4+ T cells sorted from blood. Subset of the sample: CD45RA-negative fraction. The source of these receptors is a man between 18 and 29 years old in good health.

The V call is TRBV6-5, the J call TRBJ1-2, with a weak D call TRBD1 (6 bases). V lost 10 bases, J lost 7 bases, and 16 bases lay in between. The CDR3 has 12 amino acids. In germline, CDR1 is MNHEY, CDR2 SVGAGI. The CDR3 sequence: CAIMPEGGGYTF. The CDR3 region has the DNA TGTGCCATCATGCCAGAGGGGGGTGGCTACACCTTC.

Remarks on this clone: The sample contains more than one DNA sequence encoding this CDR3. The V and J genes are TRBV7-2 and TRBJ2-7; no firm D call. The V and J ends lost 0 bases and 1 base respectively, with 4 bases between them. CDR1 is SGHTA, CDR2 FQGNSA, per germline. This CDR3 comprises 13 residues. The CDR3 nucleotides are TGTGCCAGCAGCTTAGCGTCATCCTACGAGCAGTACTTC. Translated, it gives CASSLASSYEQYF.

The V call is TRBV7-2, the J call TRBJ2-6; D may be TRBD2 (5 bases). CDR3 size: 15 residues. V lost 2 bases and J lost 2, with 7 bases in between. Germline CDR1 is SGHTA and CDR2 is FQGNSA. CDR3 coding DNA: TGTGCCAGCAGCTTAACCGGGGCTGGGGCCAACGTCCTGACTTTC. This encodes CASSLTGAGANVLTF.

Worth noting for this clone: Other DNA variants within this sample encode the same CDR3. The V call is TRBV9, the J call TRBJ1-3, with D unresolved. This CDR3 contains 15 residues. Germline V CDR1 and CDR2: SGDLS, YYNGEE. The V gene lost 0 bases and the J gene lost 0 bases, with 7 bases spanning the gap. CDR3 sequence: CASSVGQLSGNTIYF. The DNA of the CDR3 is TGTGCCAGCAGCGTAGGGCAGCTCTCTGGAAACACCATATATTTT.

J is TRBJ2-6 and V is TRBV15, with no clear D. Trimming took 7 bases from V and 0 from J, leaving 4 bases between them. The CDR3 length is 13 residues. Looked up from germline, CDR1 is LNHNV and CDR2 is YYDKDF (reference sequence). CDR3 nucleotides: TGTGCCACCAAAAACTCTGGGGCCAACGTCCTGACTTTC. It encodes CATKNSGANVLTF.

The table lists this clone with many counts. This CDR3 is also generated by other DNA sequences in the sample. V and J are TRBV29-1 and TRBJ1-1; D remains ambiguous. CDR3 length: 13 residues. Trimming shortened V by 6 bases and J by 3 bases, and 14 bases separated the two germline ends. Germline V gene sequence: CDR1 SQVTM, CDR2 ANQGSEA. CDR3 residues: CSVPGLGDTEAFF. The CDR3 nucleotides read TGCAGCGTCCCCGGTCTTGGGGACACTGAAGCTTTCTTT.

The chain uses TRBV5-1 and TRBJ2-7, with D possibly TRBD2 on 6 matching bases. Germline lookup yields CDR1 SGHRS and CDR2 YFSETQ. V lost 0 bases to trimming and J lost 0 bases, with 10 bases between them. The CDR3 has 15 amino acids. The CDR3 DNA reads TGCGCCAGCAGCTTGGCGAGCGGGTACTCCTACGAGCAGTACTTC. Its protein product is CASSLASGYSYEQYF.

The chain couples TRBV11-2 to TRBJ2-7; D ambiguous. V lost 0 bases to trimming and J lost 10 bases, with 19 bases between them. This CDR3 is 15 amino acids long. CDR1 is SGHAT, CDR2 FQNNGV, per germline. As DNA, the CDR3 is TGTGCCAGCAGCTTAGATTGGTCTAGTCAGCTCGGACAGTACTTC. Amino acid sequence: CASSLDWSSQLGQYF.

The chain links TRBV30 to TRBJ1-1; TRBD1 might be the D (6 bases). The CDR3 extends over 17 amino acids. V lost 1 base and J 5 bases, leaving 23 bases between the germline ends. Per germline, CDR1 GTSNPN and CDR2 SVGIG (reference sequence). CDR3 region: CAWSALQGPSGFTEAFF. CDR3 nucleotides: TGTGCCTGGAGTGCCTTACAGGGTCCATCAGGGTTTACTGAAGCTTTCTTT.

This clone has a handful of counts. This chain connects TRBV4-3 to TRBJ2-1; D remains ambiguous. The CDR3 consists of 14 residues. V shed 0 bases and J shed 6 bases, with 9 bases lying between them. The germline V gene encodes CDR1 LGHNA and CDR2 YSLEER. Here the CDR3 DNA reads TGCGCCAGCAGCCAAGAGGCGAGCAGCAATGAGCAGTTCTTC. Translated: CASSQEASSNEQFF.

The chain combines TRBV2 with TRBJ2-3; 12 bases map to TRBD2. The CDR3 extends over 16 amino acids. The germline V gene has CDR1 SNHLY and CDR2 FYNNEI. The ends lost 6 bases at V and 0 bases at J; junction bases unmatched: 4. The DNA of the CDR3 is TGTGCCAGCAGGCTCCTAGCGGGGGGGAGCACAGATACGCAGTATTTT. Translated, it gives CASRLLAGGSTDTQYF. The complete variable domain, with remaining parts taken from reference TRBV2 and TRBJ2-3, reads EPEVTQTPSHQVTQMGQEVILRCVPISNHLYFYWYRQILGQKVEFLVSFYNNEISEKSEIFDDQFSVERPDGSNFTLKIRSTKLEDSAMYFCASRLLAGGSTDTQYFGPGTRLTVL.

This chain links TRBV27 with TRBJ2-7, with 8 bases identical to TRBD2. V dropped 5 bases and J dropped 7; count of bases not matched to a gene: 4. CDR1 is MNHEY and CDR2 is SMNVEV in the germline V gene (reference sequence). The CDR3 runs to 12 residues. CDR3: CASSREGREQYF. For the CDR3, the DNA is TGTGCCAGCAGTCGGGAGGGGAGGGAGCAGTACTTC.

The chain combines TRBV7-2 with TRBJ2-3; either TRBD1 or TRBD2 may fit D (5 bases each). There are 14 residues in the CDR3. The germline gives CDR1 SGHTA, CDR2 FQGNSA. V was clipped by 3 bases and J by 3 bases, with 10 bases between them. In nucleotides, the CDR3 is TGTGCCAGCAGCTTCCGGGACCCTACAGATACGCAGTATTTT. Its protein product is CASSFRDPTDTQYF.

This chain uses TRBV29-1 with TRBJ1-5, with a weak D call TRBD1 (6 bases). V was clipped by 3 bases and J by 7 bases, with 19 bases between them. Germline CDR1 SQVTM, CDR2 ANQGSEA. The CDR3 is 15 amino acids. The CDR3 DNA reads TGCAGCGTTGACGGCAGGGGTTGGCTTCGGCAGCCCCAGCATTTT. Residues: CSVDGRGWLRQPQHF.

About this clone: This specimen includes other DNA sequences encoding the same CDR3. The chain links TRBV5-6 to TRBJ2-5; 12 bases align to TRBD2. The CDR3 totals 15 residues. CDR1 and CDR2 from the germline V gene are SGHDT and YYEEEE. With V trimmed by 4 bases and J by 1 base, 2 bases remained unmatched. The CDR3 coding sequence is TGTGCCAGCAGCCTGACTAGCGGGGGCCAAGAGACCCAGTACTTC. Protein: CASSLTSGGQETQYF.

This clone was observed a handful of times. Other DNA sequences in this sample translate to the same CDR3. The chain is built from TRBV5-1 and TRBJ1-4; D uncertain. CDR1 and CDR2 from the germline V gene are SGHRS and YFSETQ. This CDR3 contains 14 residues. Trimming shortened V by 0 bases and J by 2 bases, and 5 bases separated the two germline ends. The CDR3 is CASSLGQTNEKLFF. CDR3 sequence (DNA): TGCGCCAGCAGCTTGGGCCAGACTAATGAAAAACTGTTTTTT.

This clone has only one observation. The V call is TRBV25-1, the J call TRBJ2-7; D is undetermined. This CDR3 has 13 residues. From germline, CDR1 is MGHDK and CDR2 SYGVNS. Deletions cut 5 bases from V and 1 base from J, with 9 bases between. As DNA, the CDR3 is TGTGCCAGCAGTTGGCCCGGGTCCTACGAGCAGTACTTC. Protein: CASSWPGSYEQYF.